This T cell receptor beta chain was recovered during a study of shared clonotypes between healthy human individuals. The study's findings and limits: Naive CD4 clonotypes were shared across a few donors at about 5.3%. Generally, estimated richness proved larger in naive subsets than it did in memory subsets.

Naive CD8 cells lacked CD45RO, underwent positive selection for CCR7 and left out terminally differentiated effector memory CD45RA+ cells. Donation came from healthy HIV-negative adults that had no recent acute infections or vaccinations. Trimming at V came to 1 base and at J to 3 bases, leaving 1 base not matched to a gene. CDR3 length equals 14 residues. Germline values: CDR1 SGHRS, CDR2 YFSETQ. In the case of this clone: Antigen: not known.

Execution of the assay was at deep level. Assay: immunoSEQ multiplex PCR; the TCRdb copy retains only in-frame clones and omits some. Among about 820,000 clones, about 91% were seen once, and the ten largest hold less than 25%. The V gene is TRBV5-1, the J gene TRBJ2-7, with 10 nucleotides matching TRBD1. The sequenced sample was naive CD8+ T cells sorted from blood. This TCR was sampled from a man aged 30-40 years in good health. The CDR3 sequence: CASSLWDRGYEQYF. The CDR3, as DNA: TGCGCCAGCAGCTTGTGGGACAGGGGCTACGAGCAGTACTTC. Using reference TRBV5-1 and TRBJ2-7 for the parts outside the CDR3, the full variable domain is KAGVTQTPRYLIKTRGQQVTLSCSPISGHRSVSWYQQTPGQGLQFLFEYFSETQRNKGNFPGRFSGRQFSNSRSEMNVSTLELGDSALYLCASSLWDRGYEQYFGPGTRLTVT.